This T cell receptor (beta chain) was observed in a study of T cells expressing NK-cell markers. Study as a whole: Repertoire data for TCR beta were derived from sorted T cells (CD3+CD56+NKG2C+, CD3+CD56+NKG2C- and CD3+CD56-NKG2C+). Study conclusions and caveats: The same clonotypes also predominated in the CD3+CD56-NKG2C+ fraction of a handful of donors. HCMV specificity of the expanded NKG2C+ T cell clones was not established. Each of roughly 6 donors carried dominant NKG2C+ clonotypes accounting for about 1.0-7.0% of CD8+ T cells.

Comments on this clonotype: What it binds is unknown.

Per germline, CDR1 SQVTM and CDR2 ANQGSEA. The CDR3 has 16 residues. Each CDR3 protein gets one entry in TCRdb, which reprocessed the 5' RACE reads and gives no DNA. This specimen shows roughly 390,000 distinct CDR3 sequences; the ten leading clones hold roughly 5.2%. Input material: blood T cells: a sorted CD56 or NKG2C T cell subset, CD4+ or CD8+ T cells, or bulk PBMC T cells (not recorded which). The V call is TRBV29-1, the J call TRBJ1-2; TCRdb reports TRBD1, a call that lacks DNA to check it against. The receptor's source is a man aged 18 to 69 in good health. Here the CDR3 reads CSVDGQGGNLGGGYTF.